This T cell receptor (beta chain) is from a study of T-cell reconstitution after alpha-beta-depleted transplantation in children. Unique molecular identifiers were incorporated when the TCRbeta library was constructed. In TCRdb, the PCR reads were re-called with MiXCR into one record per CDR3 protein. The sample includes 450,000 to 600,000 distinct CDR3 sequences, 15% to 20% of them seen just once. The specimen comprised PBMCs from the stem cell graft donor, sampled from the stem cell graft. This clonotype was obtained from a human donor who donated a stem cell graft to a child with acute lymphoblastic leukemia.

In DNA, the CDR3 is TGCGCCAGCAGCCCTGGAGGGACAAGGATGAACACTGAAGCTTTCTTT. Protein sequence: CASSPGGTRMNTEAFF. The V gene is TRBV5-1, the J gene TRBJ1-1; D perhaps matches TRBD1 (6 bases). The V gene's germline CDR1 is SGHRS and CDR2 YFSETQ. The CDR3 is 16 residues long. Trimming pared 4 bases from V and 0 bases from J, leaving 16 bases between.